One sample yielded the 10 T cell receptor beta chains listed below, sequenced in a study of T-cell reconstitution after alpha-beta-depleted transplantation in children. Preparation of the TCRbeta library involved a method that used unique molecular identifiers. One entry per CDR3 protein results from TCRdb running MiXCR on the PCR reads. The sample lists 9,200 or so distinct CDR3 sequences; about 15% were seen once. The sample here was PBMCs, mostly from graft donor cells, taken 60 days after TCRalphabeta/CD19-depleted stem cell transplant. Receptors were obtained from a male patient younger than 18 who had a stem cell transplant for acute lymphoblastic leukemia, so the T cells may come from the graft donor.

There are many counts of this clonotype. The chain employs TRBV3-1 and TRBJ2-5; TRBD2 matches 12 bases. The CDR3 loop spans 23 amino acids. J was trimmed by 4 bases and V by 0 bases; bases with no gene match: 24. Germline CDR1 and CDR2: LGHDT and YNNKEL (reference sequence). This chain's CDR3 is CASSQEWIPRGRSSGRDRETQYF. DNA of the CDR3: TGTGCCAGCAGCCAAGAGTGGATCCCCAGGGGGCGATCTAGCGGGAGGGATCGAGAGACCCAGTACTTC.

This clonotype was detected many times. V gene TRBV12-3 or TRBV12-4 combines with J gene TRBJ2-5; D is ambiguous. The germline V and J ends were trimmed by 2 bases and 4 bases, with 8 bases remaining between them. This CDR3 contains 13 residues. The CDR3 nucleotides are TGTGCCAGCAGTTTAATTCGGAGAGAGACCCAGTACTTC. Residues: CASSLIRRETQYF.

The sample holds a few counts of this clonotype. The CDR3 nucleotides read TGTGCCAGCAGCCCCCGAAGGACTAGCGGGAGGGCCGGAGAGACCCAGTACTTC. Translated, it gives CASSPRRTSGRAGETQYF. The V and J genes are TRBV11-2 and TRBJ2-5; 15 positions match TRBD2. The CDR3 has 18 amino acids. Germline CDR1 and CDR2: SGHAT and FQNNGV. V was pared by 5 bases and J by 4 bases, with 11 bases of the junction left unmatched.

CDR3 in amino acids: CASSLSLGGLAGVSSYNEQFF. The CDR3 DNA reads as TGTGCCAGCAGTTTATCCCTCGGGGGACTAGCGGGGGTTAGCTCCTACAATGAGCAGTTCTTC. The V gene is TRBV27, the J gene TRBJ2-1; 14 bases are shared with TRBD2. Germline V gives CDR1 MNHEY, CDR2 SMNVEV (reference sequence). J lost 0 bases, V lost 0 bases, and 10 bases had no gene match. CDR3 length equals 21 residues.

This clonotype has at least ten counts. The chain joins TRBV4-2 to TRBJ2-3; possibly TRBD1 or TRBD2 for D (5 bases each). The germline V gene encodes CDR1 LGHNA and CDR2 YNFKEQ. With 4 bases removed from V and 0 bases from J, the gap between germline ends came to 11 bases. The CDR3 extends over 15 amino acids. The CDR3: CASSLRRDSTDTQYF. For the CDR3, the DNA is TGTGCCAGCAGCCTCCGACGGGACAGCACAGATACGCAGTATTTT.

This clonotype was seen many times. The gene calls are TRBV10-3 and TRBJ2-3, with D tentatively TRBD1 (5 bases). V was clipped by 0 bases and J by 1 base, with 14 bases between them. The CDR3 is 17 residues long. In germline, CDR1 is ENHRY, CDR2 SYGVKD. Here the CDR3 reads CAISESKGRQRTDTQYF. The CDR3 DNA sequence: TGTGCCATCAGTGAGTCGAAGGGCAGACAGCGCACAGATACGCAGTATTTT.

This clonotype was observed many times. The rearrangement uses TRBV18 and TRBJ2-1; weak D call: TRBD2 (5 bases). The CDR3 spans 13 residues. The V gene lost 0 bases and the J gene lost 9 bases, with 9 bases spanning the gap. Germline V gene sequence: CDR1 KGHSH, CDR2 LQKENI. The CDR3 reads CASSPPGRGEQFF. In DNA, the CDR3 is TGTGCCAGCTCACCACCAGGTCGGGGTGAGCAGTTCTTC.

The chain has TRBV7-9 and TRBJ2-5; D might be TRBD1 (5 bases). The CDR3 spans 14 residues. V was shortened by 2 bases and J by 3 bases, with 10 bases between the two germline ends. Germline CDR1 reads SEHNR; CDR2 reads FQNEAQ (reference sequence). The CDR3 bases are TGTGCCAGCAGCTTATCAGGGAAGAAAGAGACCCAGTACTTC. It specifies CASSLSGKKETQYF.

This clonotype appeared many times. This sequence joins TRBV5-1 and TRBJ2-1; possible D gene TRBD2, 7 bases. The germline V gene encodes CDR1 SGHRS and CDR2 YFSETQ. V lost 2 bases to trimming and J lost 7 bases, with 16 bases between them. This CDR3 has 15 amino acids. Here the CDR3 reads CASSLLQGGLNEQFF. The CDR3 coding sequence is TGCGCCAGCAGCTTATTACAGGGAGGGTTGAATGAGCAGTTCTTC.

This clonotype was recorded at least ten times. V usage is TRBV20-1 and J usage is TRBJ2-3; tentatively, D is TRBD1 (7 bases). With 5 bases removed from V and 4 bases from J, the gap between germline ends came to 16 bases. The CDR3 has 14 residues. Germline CDR1 is DFQATT and CDR2 is SNEGSKA (reference sequence). CDR3: CSAEHRRGPDTQYF. Here the CDR3 DNA reads TGCAGTGCTGAACACAGGAGGGGGCCAGATACGCAGTATTTT.